This T cell receptor beta chain is from a study of blood T cell repertoires in COVID-19. Study overall: Samples of COVID-19 (acute and convalescent) were obtained from the United States, Italy and Spain.

Trimming stripped 0 bases from V and 7 bases from J, with 13 bases between. CDR1 MGHRA and CDR2 YSYEKL come from the germline V gene. This CDR3 is built from 16 residues. Per the original methods: Researchers report that nucleated cell counts were estimated from reference gene primer amplification. Here immunoSEQ multiplex PCR was the method, and the copy in TCRdb shows in-frame clones only, minus some. Clone size and V and J calls were adopted from that table, with D and trimming inferred from the DNA. The sample carries 150,000 to 200,000 clones, approximately 84% recorded once. The V gene is TRBV4-1, the J gene TRBJ1-6; D unclear. This sequence was found in a human donor with acute or convalescent COVID-19. The donor label of this sample is uncertain. The material sequenced was peripheral blood. The DNA for the CDR3 is TGCGCCAGCAGCCAAGATACTCGGGTGTGGAATTCACCCCTCCACTTT. Its protein is CASSQDTRVWNSPLHF.